This T cell receptor beta chain was sequenced during a study of cytomegalovirus exposure and HLA in healthy donors. Germline loops: CDR1 LNHNV, CDR2 YYDKDF (reference sequence). V was clipped by 2 bases and J by 1 base; unmatched bases: 5. CDR3 size: 17 residues. The PCR made use of 60 Vbeta and 13 Jbeta primers. The data were produced by immunoSEQ multiplex PCR, yet TCRdb's version contains in-frame clones alone and is incomplete. Of around 200,000 clones listed, roughly 80% are singletons. Input material: PBMCs. The chain uses TRBV15 and TRBJ2-3; 11 bases align to TRBD1. The TCR sequence derives from a woman between 18 and 29 years old in good health and CMV-seronegative. The CDR3 DNA sequence: TGTGCCACCAGCAGACGGGACAGGGGGTTTGGCACAGATACGCAGTATTTT. It is translated as CATSRRDRGFGTDTQYF.